This T cell receptor (beta chain) was recorded in a study of radiotherapy plus CTLA-4 blockade in lung cancer. Study-level information: Of the patients, 15% to 20% showed objective responses and roughly 31% attained disease control.

Profiled with immunoSEQ multiplex PCR; TCRdb holds only in-frame clones, not every one. There are 85,000 to 120,000 clones in the sample; approximately 81% occur only once, and less than 2.5% lies in the top ten. V dropped 8 bases and J dropped 6; count of bases not matched to a gene: 13. Germline CDR1 is SGHTA and CDR2 is FQGNSA. The CDR3 is 18 amino acids. Sequences were derived from peripheral blood, sampled from a patient treated with radiotherapy plus ipilimumab. This chain links TRBV7-2 with TRBJ2-1; 16 positions match TRBD2. The TCR was taken from a human donor with non-small cell lung cancer that progressed on radiotherapy plus ipilimumab. Some clones in this sample may be carry-over from other donors' samples. In DNA, the CDR3 is TGTGCCAGCTCCAAACCGGGACTAGCGGGGGGGCCGTCCAATGAGCAGTTCTTC. It yields the protein CASSKPGLAGGPSNEQFF.